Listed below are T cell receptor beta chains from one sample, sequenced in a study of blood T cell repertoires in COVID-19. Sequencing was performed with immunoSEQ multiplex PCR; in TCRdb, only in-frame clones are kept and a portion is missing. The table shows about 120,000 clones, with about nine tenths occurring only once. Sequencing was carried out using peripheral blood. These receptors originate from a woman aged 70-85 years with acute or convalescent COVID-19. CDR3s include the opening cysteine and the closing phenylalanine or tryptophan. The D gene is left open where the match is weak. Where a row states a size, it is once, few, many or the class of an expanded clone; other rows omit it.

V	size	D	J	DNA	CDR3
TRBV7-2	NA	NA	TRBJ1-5	TGTGCCAGCAGCCCACGACAGCTCAATCAGCCCCAGCATTTT	CASSPRQLNQPQHF
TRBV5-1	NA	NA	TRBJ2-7	TGCGCCAGCAGCTCAGGGCCCCTATCCTACGAGCAGTACTTC	CASSSGPLSYEQYF
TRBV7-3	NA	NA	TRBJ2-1	TGTGCCAGCAGCTTTCAGGGCAACGGGCATGTGGCGTTCTTC	CASSFQGNGHVAFF
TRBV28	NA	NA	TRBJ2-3	TGTGCCAGCAGTTTTGCGGGGAGCACAGATACGCAGTATTTT	CASSFAGSTDTQYF
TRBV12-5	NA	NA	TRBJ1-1	TGTGCTAGTGGTTTGGGCGGGGTGTCAGGGCAATCCAACACTGAAGCTTTCTTT	CASGLGGVSGQSNTEAFF
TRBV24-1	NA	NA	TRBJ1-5	TGTGCCACCAGTGAGTATAGCAATCAGCCCCAGCATTTT	CATSEYSNQPQHF
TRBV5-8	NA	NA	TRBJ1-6	TGTGCCAGCAGCAACGACGGGGTGATTAATTCACCCCTCCACTTT	CASSNDGVINSPLHF
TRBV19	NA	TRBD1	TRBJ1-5	TGTGCCAGTAGTATTCCCAGACAGGGTAATCAGCCCCAGCATTTT	CASSIPRQGNQPQHF
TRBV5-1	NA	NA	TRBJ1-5	TGCGCCAGCAGCTTGGGTTCTAATCAGCCCCAGCATTTT	CASSLGSNQPQHF
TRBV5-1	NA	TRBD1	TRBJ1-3	TGCGCCAGCAGCTTATGGGGACAGTCACACTCTGGAAACACCATATATTTT	CASSLWGQSHSGNTIYF
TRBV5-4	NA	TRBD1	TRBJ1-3	TGTGCCAGCAGCTTGAAGGGGGCCTCTGGAAACACCATATATTTT	CASSLKGASGNTIYF
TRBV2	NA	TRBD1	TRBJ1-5	TGTGCCAGCAGCACCACCGGGACAGGGTTTCAGCCCCAGCATTTT	CASSTTGTGFQPQHF
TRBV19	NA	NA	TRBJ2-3	TGTGCCAGTAGTCCTCCTGGCACAGATACGCAGTATTTT	CASSPPGTDTQYF
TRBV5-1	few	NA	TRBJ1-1	TGCGCCAGCAGCTCTTCTAGGGAGTTCAGGGAAGCTTTCTTT	CASSSSREFREAFF
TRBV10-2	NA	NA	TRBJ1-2	TGCGCCAGCAGTGAGATAGGACAGTCCAACTATGGCTACACCTTC	CASSEIGQSNYGYTF
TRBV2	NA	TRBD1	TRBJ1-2	TGTGCCAGCAGTGAAGGGGACAGGGCATTGGGCTACACCTTC	CASSEGDRALGYTF
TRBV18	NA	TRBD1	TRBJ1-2	TGTGCCAGCTCATCCAGGGGGCCAATATATGGCTACACCTTC	CASSSRGPIYGYTF
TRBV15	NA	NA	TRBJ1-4	TGTGCCACCAGCCCGCGCCCGAACAGTATAGATGAAAAACTGTTTTTT	CATSPRPNSIDEKLFF
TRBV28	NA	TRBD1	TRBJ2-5	TGTGCCAGCAATCAGGGGGCGGCGGAGACCCAGTACTTC	CASNQGAAETQYF
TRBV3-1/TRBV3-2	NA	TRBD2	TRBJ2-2	TGTGCCAGCAGCCAAGGGGCTAGCGGGGCCGGGGAGCTGTTTTTT	CASSQGASGAGELFF
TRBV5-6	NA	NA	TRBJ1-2	TGTGCCAGCAGCTTAGGGATCACAGGGAACTATGGCTACACCTTC	CASSLGITGNYGYTF
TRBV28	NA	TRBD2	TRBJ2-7	TGTGCCAGCAGTTGGGACTACCAAACCCACTACGAGCAGTACTTC	CASSWDYQTHYEQYF
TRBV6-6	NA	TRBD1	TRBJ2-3	TGTGCCAGCAGTTACGTGGGACAGGGGGCGGATACGCAGTATTTT	CASSYVGQGADTQYF